This T cell receptor (beta chain) was identified in a study of response to subunit inactivated influenza vaccine. This clonotype was recorded many times. This CDR3 spans 13 amino acids. V lost 1 base, J lost 7 bases, and 1 base stayed unmatched. TCRdb processed the RT-PCR reads anew with MiXCR; each CDR3 protein has one entry. The sample contains about 300,000 distinct CDR3 sequences, just over 20% of which appear only once. The chain has TRBV12-3 or TRBV12-4 and TRBJ1-5; 7 nucleotides align to TRBD1. The sequenced sample was PBMCs from blood, obtained roughly 20 months after vaccination. The source of this sequence is a man aged 50 to 69 who received an inactivated influenza vaccine. Here the CDR3 reads CASSLGGGQPQHF. For the CDR3, the DNA is TGTGCCAGCAGTTTAGGAGGGGGCCAGCCCCAGCATTTT.